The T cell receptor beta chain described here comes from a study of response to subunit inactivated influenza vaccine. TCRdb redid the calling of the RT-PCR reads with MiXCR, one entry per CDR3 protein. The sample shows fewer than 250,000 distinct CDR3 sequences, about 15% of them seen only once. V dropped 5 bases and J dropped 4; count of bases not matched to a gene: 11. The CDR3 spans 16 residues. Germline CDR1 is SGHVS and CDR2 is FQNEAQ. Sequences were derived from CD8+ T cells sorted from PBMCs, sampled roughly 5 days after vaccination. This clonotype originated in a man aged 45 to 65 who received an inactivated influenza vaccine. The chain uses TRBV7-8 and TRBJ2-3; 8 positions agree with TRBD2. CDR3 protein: CASSGRGAGGPDTQYF. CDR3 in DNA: TGTGCCAGCAGCGGCCGAGGCGCGGGGGGCCCAGATACGCAGTATTTT.